This T cell receptor (beta chain) was profiled in a study of blood T cells in healthy people across ages. A sample-barcoded 5' primer and a J-beta primer mix were used in a second PCR of about 7 to 12 cycles. TCRdb independently ran MiXCR on the 5' RACE reads; one entry per CDR3 protein. The sample records about 840,000 distinct CDR3 sequences, approximately 32% being singletons. Whole-study findings and limits: Per million T cells, TCR beta diversity dropped roughly linearly as age increased.

CDR3 size: 12 residues. Germline V gene sequence: CDR1 MDHEN, CDR2 SYDVKM. In regard to this clonotype: Antigen unknown. Mismatch with germline at one junction end may stem from a read error.

A further study also used this sample, focusing on T cells of mothers and their children.

The receptor comes from a woman in her thirties or forties in good health. What was sequenced was blood. The chain joins TRBV28 to TRBJ2-1, with D uncertain. CDR3 region: CASSSSYNERFF. The CDR3 coding sequence is TGTGCCAGTTCGAGCTCCTACAATGAGCGGTTCTTC.